These T cell receptor beta chains were read from a single sample in a study. TCRdb passed the RT-PCR reads through MiXCR, listing each CDR3 protein once. The table records approximately 720,000 distinct CDR3 sequences, 11% to 15% of them present only once. The source material was memory CD4+ T cells from blood. Receptors originate from a female donor in good health, serving as a healthy control. The CDR3 runs from the conserved cysteine through the conserved F or W. The D gene is left open where the match is weak. Only part of the rows carry a size: once, few, many, or a class if the clone is expanded.

V gene	clone size	J gene	D gene	CDR3 length	CDR3 protein	CDR3 DNA
TRBV5-1	-	TRBJ2-5	-	17	CASSSGAVGGAGETQYF	TGCGCCAGCAGCTCCGGAGCGGTTGGCGGGGCCGGGGAGACCCAGTACTTC
TRBV14	-	TRBJ2-7	TRBD1	18	CASSQRSWETQGVYEQYF	TGTGCCAGCAGCCAAAGAAGTTGGGAGACACAGGGGGTGTACGAGCAGTACTTC
TRBV6-5	many	TRBJ1-1	-	15	CASSYPQLGRFGAFF	TGTGCCAGCAGTTACCCACAGCTGGGGCGCTTCGGTGCTTTCTTT
TRBV5-1	many	TRBJ1-2	TRBD1	14	CASSSRTGNYGYTF	TGTGCCAGCAGTTCGAGGACAGGGAACTATGGCTACACCTTC
TRBV6-2/TRBV6-3	many	TRBJ2-7	TRBD1	13	CASSGQVSYEQYF	TGTGCCAGCTCCGGACAGGTATCCTACGAGCAGTACTTC
TRBV10-3	few	TRBJ2-7	-	14	CAISILGGSYEQYF	TGTGCCATCAGCATCCTCGGGGGATCGTACGAGCAGTACTTC
TRBV5-1	few	TRBJ2-2	-	15	CASSARDFNTGELFF	TGCGCCAGCAGCGCCCGGGACTTCAACACCGGGGAGCTGTTTTTT
TRBV25-1	few	TRBJ2-5	-	12	CASSGPSETQYF	TGTGCCAGCAGTGGTCCGTCAGAGACTCAGTACTTC
TRBV6-5	many	TRBJ2-6	-	16	CASSVGRNSGANVLTF	TGTGCCAGCAGCGTAGGGAGGAACTCTGGGGCCAACGTCCTGACTTTC
TRBV28	-	TRBJ2-1	-	10	CASSINEQFF	TGTGCCAGCAGTATCAATGAGCAGTTCTTC
TRBV25-1	many	TRBJ2-6	TRBD1	16	CASSQQGAGGANVLTF	TGTGCCAGCAGTCAACAGGGGGCGGGTGGGGCCAACGTCCTGACTTTC
TRBV18	-	TRBJ1-1	-	20	CASSPPSRGRVGVQNTEAFF	TGTGCCAGCTCACCACCGTCCAGGGGAAGGGTAGGGGTCCAGAACACTGAAGCTTTCTTT
TRBV15	few	TRBJ2-7	TRBD2	16	CATSRDRTGGGYEQYF	TGTGCCACCAGCAGAGATCGCACGGGAGGCGGCTACGAGCAGTACTTC
TRBV6-6	few	TRBJ2-7	TRBD2	14	CASSYTSGSSEQYF	TGTGCCAGCAGTTATACTAGCGGTAGCAGCGAGCAGTACTTC
TRBV12-3/TRBV12-4	once	TRBJ1-5	-	15	CASSYDAYSNQPQHF	TGTGCCAGCAGCTACGACGCATATAGCAATCAGCCCCAGCATTTT
TRBV29-1	many	TRBJ2-3	TRBD1	13	CSVGTGITDTQYF	TGCAGCGTTGGGACAGGGATCACAGATACGCAGTATTTT
TRBV27	-	TRBJ2-2	TRBD2	15	CASSSGGAYAGELFF	TGTGCCAGCAGTAGCGGGGGAGCCTATGCCGGGGAGCTGTTTTTT
TRBV20-1	many	TRBJ2-1	-	12	CSGRQSYNEQFF	TGCAGTGGACGACAATCTTACAATGAGCAGTTCTTC
TRBV21-1	-	TRBJ2-1	-	16	CASSMRSSGTSEEQFF	TGTGCCAGCAGCATGCGGTCCTCCGGGACTAGCGAAGAGCAGTTCTTC
TRBV20-1	few	TRBJ1-2	-	15	CSASRPRGIDYGYTF	TGCAGTGCTAGTAGGCCCCGGGGGATCGACTATGGCTACACCTTC
TRBV7-2	few	TRBJ2-1	TRBD2	12	CASSSSGNEQFF	TGTGCCAGCAGCTCTAGCGGGAATGAGCAGTTCTTC
TRBV4-3	-	TRBJ1-4	-	18	CASSQPPYTIGANEKLFF	TGCGCCAGCAGCCAACCCCCGTATACTATAGGGGCTAATGAAAAACTGTTTTTT
TRBV29-1	few	TRBJ1-5	TRBD1	13	CSVGGQNNQPQHF	TGCAGCGTGGGGGGACAGAACAATCAGCCCCAGCATTTT
TRBV20-1	few	TRBJ2-7	-	13	CSARRITDYEQYF	TGCAGTGCTAGGCGTATAACCGACTACGAGCAGTACTTC
TRBV12-3/TRBV12-4	-	TRBJ1-5	-	15	CASRKTGTSNQPQHF	TGTGCCAGCAGGAAAACAGGGACGAGCAATCAGCCCCAGCATTTT
TRBV24-1	few	TRBJ2-1	-	16	CATSDLSKSSYNEQFF	TGTGCCACCAGTGATTTGTCGAAGAGCTCCTACAATGAGCAGTTCTTC
TRBV5-1	-	TRBJ1-2	-	14	CASSGPDSSYGYTF	TGCGCCAGCAGCGGCCCGGACAGCTCCTATGGCTACACCTTC
TRBV6-2/TRBV6-3	-	TRBJ2-7	TRBD1	14	CAGRLGTGTYEQYF	TGTGCCGGACGACTTGGGACAGGGACCTACGAGCAGTACTTC
TRBV5-5	many	TRBJ1-5	-	14	CASSLGGNEGAQHF	TGTGCCAGCAGCTTGGGCGGCAATGAGGGGGCCCAGCATTTT
TRBV7-2	few	TRBJ2-1	-	13	CASSLQVGDEQFF	TGTGCCAGCAGCCTCCAAGTCGGGGATGAGCAGTTCTTC
TRBV20-1	many	TRBJ1-5	-	14	CSARDTHSGQPQHF	TGCAGTGCTAGAGATACCCACTCCGGTCAGCCCCAGCATTTT
TRBV7-3	-	TRBJ1-6	-	15	CASKSSGSYNSPLHF	TGTGCCAGCAAGTCCAGCGGTTCCTATAATTCACCCCTCCACTTT
TRBV20-1	-	TRBJ2-3	-	15	CSAAVRRPSTDTQYF	TGCAGTGCTGCCGTCAGGAGACCTAGCACAGATACGCAGTATTTT
TRBV5-1	many	TRBJ2-1	TRBD2	17	CASSLLPGLAEYNEQFF	TGCGCCAGCAGCCTCTTGCCGGGACTAGCGGAGTACAATGAGCAGTTCTTC
TRBV29-1	many	TRBJ1-1	-	14	CSVGRGLMNTEAFF	TGCAGCGTTGGGAGGGGTTTAATGAACACTGAAGCTTTCTTT
TRBV7-2	-	TRBJ2-7	-	17	CASSLALLGRSSYEQYF	TGTGCCAGCAGCTTAGCGCTTTTAGGCCGGAGCTCCTACGAGCAGTACTTC
TRBV6-2/TRBV6-3	-	TRBJ2-4	-	15	CASSPRYGSGNIQYF	TGTGCCAGCAGCCCTCGGTACGGCAGCGGAAACATTCAGTACTTC
TRBV10-2	few	TRBJ2-1	-	15	CASSPRRLSNNEQFF	TGCGCCAGCAGTCCCCGACGGTTATCCAACAATGAGCAGTTCTTC
TRBV6-2/TRBV6-3	few	TRBJ2-1	-	12	CASRLAYNEQFF	TGTGCCAGCAGGCTGGCCTACAATGAGCAGTTCTTC
TRBV4-3	few	TRBJ2-2	-	14	CASSFGQLTGELFF	TGCGCCAGCAGCTTCGGACAACTCACCGGGGAGCTGTTTTTT
TRBV7-2	few	TRBJ1-5	-	15	CASSVRVSDNQPQHF	TGTGCCAGCAGCGTCAGGGTCAGTGATAATCAGCCCCAGCATTTT
TRBV24-1	-	TRBJ2-1	TRBD2	16	CATSDPGRESYNEQFF	TGTGCCACCAGTGACCCAGGGAGGGAATCCTACAATGAGCAGTTCTTC
TRBV29-1	-	TRBJ2-7	TRBD1	14	CSVEVGQGVGEQYF	TGCAGCGTTGAAGTAGGACAGGGGGTGGGCGAGCAGTACTTC
TRBV6-2/TRBV6-3	many	TRBJ2-5	-	13	CASSYSVPETQYF	TGTGCCAGCAGTTACTCGGTACCCGAGACCCAGTACTTC
TRBV9	few	TRBJ2-3	-	15	CASSGGTFSTDTQYF	TGTGCCAGCAGCGGCGGGACTTTTAGCACAGATACGCAGTATTTT
TRBV5-8	few	TRBJ2-1	TRBD2	14	CASSRLAGPWGQFF	TGTGCCAGCAGCAGACTAGCGGGCCCGTGGGGACAGTTCTTC
TRBV5-1	few	TRBJ2-1	TRBD2	16	CASSLAAGGPRDEQFF	TGCGCCAGCAGCTTGGCCGCGGGAGGGCCAAGGGATGAGCAGTTCTTC
TRBV7-2	-	TRBJ1-1	-	12	CASSLALAGAFF	TGTGCCAGCAGCTTAGCCTTGGCCGGCGCTTTCTTT
TRBV7-9	-	TRBJ1-4	-	14	CASSESATNEKLFF	TGTGCCAGCAGTGAGTCTGCAACTAATGAAAAACTGTTTTTT
TRBV7-2	many	TRBJ2-7	-	14	CASSGGRDRYEQYF	TGTGCCAGCAGCGGGGGGCGGGATCGGTACGAGCAGTACTTC
TRBV6-1	few	TRBJ1-6	TRBD1	14	CASKVGQVDSPLHF	TGTGCCAGCAAGGTGGGACAGGTTGATTCACCCCTCCACTTT
TRBV27	-	TRBJ2-2	TRBD2	17	CASSLSSGREVSGELFF	TGTGCCAGCAGTTTAAGCTCGGGACGGGAGGTCTCCGGGGAGCTGTTTTTT
TRBV28	few	TRBJ2-7	-	14	CASSLEAISYEQYF	TGTGCCAGCAGTTTGGAAGCGATCTCCTACGAGCAGTACTTC
TRBV9	-	TRBJ2-7	TRBD2	17	CASSVGLAGDITYEQYF	TGTGCCAGCAGCGTAGGACTAGCGGGAGATATTACGTACGAGCAGTACTTC
TRBV20-1	many	TRBJ1-3	TRBD1	16	CSARADRAISGNTIYF	TGCAGTGCTAGAGCGGACAGGGCCATCTCTGGAAACACCATATATTTT
TRBV6-2/TRBV6-3	-	TRBJ1-5	-	12	CASRKGSQPQHF	TGTGCCAGCAGGAAGGGAAGTCAGCCCCAGCATTTT
TRBV20-1	few	TRBJ2-1	TRBD2	12	CSALSPGGEQFF	TGCAGTGCGTTATCCCCCGGGGGGGAGCAGTTCTTC
TRBV21-1	once	TRBJ1-1	-	15	CASSKGRGLNTEAFF	TGTGCCAGCAGCAAAGGGAGGGGCCTGAACACTGAAGCTTTCTTT